This T cell receptor beta chain stems from a study of T cells in Graves' hyperthyroidism and ophthalmopathy. The CDR3 covers 16 residues. Germline values: CDR1 MDHEN, CDR2 SYDVKM. As regards this clonotype: Germline and junction disagree at one end, which may indicate a read error.

Authors of the study amplified TCR beta CDR3 regions from RNA transcripts. The study used the HTBI primer set for a first-round RT-PCR of the TCR CDR3. TCRdb fed the multiplex PCR reads into MiXCR, producing one record per CDR3 protein. The sample consists of roughly 660,000 distinct CDR3 sequences, roughly 17% of them appearing once. This receptor was obtained from a man aged 50 to 59 with Graves' hyperthyroidism. The sequenced material came from blood. V is TRBV28 and J is TRBJ2-3, with TRBD2 matching 7 bases. The CDR3 spells CASSSAGTTLTDMQYF. The CDR3 DNA follows: TGTGCCAGCAGTTCCGCCGGGACTACCCTCACAGATATGCAGTATTTT.